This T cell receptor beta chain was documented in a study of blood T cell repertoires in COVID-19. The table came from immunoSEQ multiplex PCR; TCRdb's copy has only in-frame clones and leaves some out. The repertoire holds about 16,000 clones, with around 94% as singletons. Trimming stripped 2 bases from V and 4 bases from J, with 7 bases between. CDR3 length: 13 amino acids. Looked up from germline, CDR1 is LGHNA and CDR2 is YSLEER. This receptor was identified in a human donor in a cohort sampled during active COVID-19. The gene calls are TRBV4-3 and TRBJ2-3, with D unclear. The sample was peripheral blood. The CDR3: CASSQLLADTQYF. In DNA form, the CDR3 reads TGCGCCAGCAGCCAACTCCTTGCAGATACGCAGTATTTT.